Listed here are 21 T cell receptor beta chains from one sample, sequenced in a study of T cells in Graves' hyperthyroidism and ophthalmopathy. Amplification of TCR beta CDR3 regions was performed using RNA transcripts as template. First-round RT-PCR with HTBI primers amplified the TCR CDR3 region. TCRdb reprocessed the multiplex PCR reads with MiXCR, giving one entry per CDR3 protein. The sample has 550,000 to 600,000 distinct CDR3 sequences; around 46% are singletons. Sample: peripheral blood or thyroid tissue (not recorded which). These receptor sequences come from an adult woman with Graves' disease, either hyperthyroidism or ophthalmopathy (not recorded which).

This rearrangement joins TRBV11-2 to TRBJ2-2; 7 bases fit TRBD1. The V and J ends lost 6 bases and 8 bases, in that order; junction bases with no gene match: 6. This CDR3 comprises 13 residues. Germline V gives CDR1 SGHAT, CDR2 FQNNGV. CDR3 protein: CASRPDRVGELFF. CDR3 DNA sequence: TGTGCCAGCAGACCAGACAGGGTGGGGGAGCTGTTTTTT.

About this clonotype itself: A read error may account for a junction end that differs from germline. The chain recombines TRBV7-2 with TRBJ1-4, with 8 bases fitting TRBD1. Germline assignment: CDR1 SGHTA and CDR2 FQGNSA. There are 9 residues in the CDR3. In nucleotides, the CDR3 is TGTGCCAGCAGCCCCCGGACAGGGTTT. Its translation is CASSPRTGF.

The sample holds one count of this clonotype. This sequence joins TRBV9 and TRBJ1-6; tentative D call: TRBD1 (5 bases). Trimming took off 3 bases at V and 9 bases at J, with 7 bases between the two ends. There are 12 residues in the CDR3. Germline CDR1 reads SGDLS; CDR2 reads YYNGEE. CDR3 coding DNA: TGTGCCAGCAGCGCGCAGGGTTCACCCCTCCACTTT. Translated: CASSAQGSPLHF.

The chain joins TRBV9 to TRBJ2-3; D is unresolved. Germline CDR1 SGDLS, CDR2 YYNGEE. This CDR3 has 13 amino acids. Trimming cost V 0 bases and J 5 bases, with 7 bases left between them. CDR3 sequence: CASSVGQIDTQYF. The CDR3 DNA reads TGTGCCAGCAGCGTAGGACAAATAGATACGCAGTATTTT.

This clonotype came up many times. The chain recombines TRBV11-2 with TRBJ2-5; the D call may be TRBD1 or TRBD2 (6 bases each). CDR1 is SGHAT and CDR2 is FQNNGV in the germline V gene. Between the trimmed V and J ends, which lost 5 bases and 1 base, there was a span of 17 bases. The CDR3 extends over 16 amino acids. The CDR3 DNA reads as TGTGCCAGCAGCCTTAGGGGGAGGAACCTCCAAGAGACCCAGTACTTC. Its protein product is CASSLRGRNLQETQYF. Full variable domain (remainder filled in from reference TRBV11-2 and TRBJ2-5): EAGVAQSPRYKIIEKRQSVAFWCNPISGHATLYWYQQILGQGPKLLIQFQNNGVVDDSQLPKDRFSAERLKGVDSTLKIQPAKLEDSAVYLCASSLRGRNLQETQYFGPGTRLLVL.

The sample holds a few counts of this clonotype. V and J are TRBV6-8 and TRBJ1-2; TRBD1 matches at 7 bases. V dropped 9 bases and J dropped 4; count of bases not matched to a gene: 11. From germline, CDR1 is MNHGY and CDR2 SAAAGT. This CDR3 is 14 amino acids long. CDR3 nucleotides: TGTGCCAGGGGGAGGGACAGAGGTTTCTATGGCTACACCTTC. Translation: CARGRDRGFYGYTF.

About this clonotype: A much larger clone lies one base from this, so it may be a read error. V and J are TRBV30 and TRBJ1-2; D unclear. In germline, CDR1 is GTSNPN, CDR2 SVGIG (reference sequence). The CDR3 totals 14 residues. In DNA, the CDR3 is TGTGCCTGGACCGACACAAGCAAGGGTTATGGCAACACCTTC. Translation gives CAWTDTSKGYGNTF.

The chain employs TRBV10-3 and TRBJ1-2; D call uncertain. V was shortened by 3 bases and J by 11 bases, with 16 bases between the two germline ends. This CDR3 is built from 13 residues. In germline, CDR1 is ENHRY, CDR2 SYGVKD. The CDR3 DNA follows: TGTGCCATCAGTGACGTGACGGCCAAGCAGTACACCTTC. The encoded protein is CAISDVTAKQYTF.

This sequence joins TRBV12-3 or TRBV12-4 and TRBJ1-6, with 9 positions matching TRBD1. Trimming at V came to 3 bases and at J to 6 bases, leaving 3 bases not matched to a gene. This CDR3 has 15 residues. Here the CDR3 DNA reads TGTGCCAGCAGTTTCTCGGGACAGGGTAATTCACCCCTCCACTTT. As protein: CASSFSGQGNSPLHF.

This chain connects TRBV19 to TRBJ2-6; D perhaps matches TRBD1 (7 bases). V lost 5 bases and J lost 16, with 30 bases in between. The CDR3 is made up of 17 amino acids. From germline, CDR1 is LNHDA and CDR2 SQIVND (reference sequence). The CDR3 protein is CASSVKPRETGIEELTF. The CDR3 bases are TGTGCCAGTAGTGTAAAGCCTCGGGAGACAGGGATTGAGGAGCTGACTTTC.

The table lists this clonotype with many counts. This sequence joins TRBV11-2 and TRBJ1-1, with D uncertain. CDR1 and CDR2 from the germline V gene are SGHAT and FQNNGV. The ends were cut back, 6 bases at V and 6 bases at J, with 11 bases in the middle. This CDR3 is built from 12 residues. The CDR3 here is CASSPLQSEAFF. The CDR3 DNA follows: TGTGCCAGCAGTCCGCTCCAGTCTGAAGCTTTCTTT.

The table lists this clonotype with a count of one. In this CDR3 the conserved last residue, phenylalanine or tryptophan, is missing, so a read error is likely. Because the CDR3's place on the DNA is in doubt, the DNA is left out and the CDR3 is given as listed by TCRdb. The chain employs TRBV5-1 and TRBJ2-2; the table assigns TRBD1, which was not confirmed against the DNA. Germline V gives CDR1 SGHRS, CDR2 YFSETQ. The CDR3 contains 16 residues when both ends are counted. The CDR3 loop is CASSPGGGSIHRGAVV.

Comment on this clonotype: One end of the junction does not line up with germline, which may come from a read error. The V and J genes are TRBV6-5 and TRBJ2-7; possible D gene TRBD2, 6 bases. The V gene's germline CDR1 is MNHEY and CDR2 SVGAGI. There are 14 residues in the CDR3. The CDR3: CASTYGTGRSKQYF. CDR3 nucleotide sequence: TGTGCCAGCACTTACGGGACGGGGAGGAGTAAGCAGTACTTC.

The V call is TRBV7-8, the J call TRBJ1-6; 8 nucleotides match TRBD1. Germline V lookup: CDR1 SGHVS, CDR2 FQNEAQ. The CDR3 length is 15 residues. The V gene end was trimmed by 4 bases and the J gene end by 10 bases; junction bases not matched to a gene: 9. CDR3 sequence: CASSSRTGSGSPLHF. The CDR3 DNA reads TGTGCCAGCAGCTCGAGGACAGGGAGCGGATCACCCCTCCACTTT.

The chain carries TRBV2 and TRBJ1-2; 7 bases are a match to TRBD1. With V trimmed by 0 bases and J by 7 bases, 8 bases remained unmatched. The CDR3 has 15 amino acids. CDR1 is SNHLY and CDR2 is FYNNEI in the germline V gene. This CDR3 is CASSEARQGAGGYTF. CDR3 bases: TGTGCCAGCAGTGAAGCAAGACAGGGCGCAGGTGGCTACACCTTC. Variable domain in full (rest from reference TRBV2 and TRBJ1-2): EPEVTQTPSHQVTQMGQEVILRCVPISNHLYFYWYRQILGQKVEFLVSFYNNEISEKSEIFDDQFSVERPDGSNFTLKIRSTKLEDSAMYFCASSEARQGAGGYTFGSGTRLTVV.

This clonotype was detected ten times or more. V is TRBV24-1 and J is TRBJ2-7; D ambiguous. The CDR3 length is 13 residues. The V gene's germline CDR1 is KGHDR and CDR2 SFDVKD. V lost 3 bases to trimming and J lost 6 bases, with 11 bases between them. CDR3 loop: CATSDPSGGEQYF. The CDR3 DNA reads TGTGCCACCAGTGATCCCTCGGGTGGCGAGCAGTACTTC.

This CDR3 is CASSLYGGVGYEQYF. CDR3 DNA: TGTGCCAGCAGCTTATATGGGGGCGTTGGGTACGAGCAGTACTTC. The chain links TRBV7-3 to TRBJ2-7; D perhaps matches TRBD1 (6 bases). In germline, CDR1 is SGHTA, CDR2 FQGTGA. The V end was cut by 2 bases, the J end by 4 bases, with 15 bases between. The CDR3 is made up of 15 amino acids.

The rearrangement links TRBV29-1 to TRBJ2-7; 9 bases agree with TRBD2. This CDR3 comprises 13 residues. CDR1 is SQVTM, CDR2 ANQGSEA, per germline. The V gene end was trimmed by 4 bases and the J gene end by 2 bases; junction bases not matched to a gene: 3. The CDR3 coding sequence is TGCAGCGTTGGGCGGGAGGGGCCCTACGAGCAGTACTTC. Translated: CSVGREGPYEQYF.

CDR3 DNA: TGCAGCGTTCGACAGGGAGGGTTTATGAACACTGAAGCTTTCTTT. This encodes CSVRQGGFMNTEAFF. The chain is built from TRBV29-1 and TRBJ1-1, with 7 bases fitting TRBD1. The CDR3 runs 15 residues. In germline, CDR1 is SQVTM, CDR2 ANQGSEA. V lost 5 bases and J lost 0; bases outside the gene matches: 9.

The V and J genes are TRBV7-3 and TRBJ2-5, with 8 bases identical to TRBD2. The CDR3 has 16 residues. Germline V lookup: CDR1 SGHTA, CDR2 FQGTGA. After removal of 5 bases from V and 4 bases from J, the junction contained 12 bases not matched to a gene. The CDR3 nucleotides read TGTGCCAGCAGCAAGGGAACCGGGACTAGGGGAGAGACCCAGTACTTC. Translation gives CASSKGTGTRGETQYF.

This clonotype was seen a few times. The final CDR3 position lacks the conserved phenylalanine or tryptophan, pointing to a likely read error. V gene TRBV2 combines with J gene TRBJ2-7; D remains ambiguous. The V end was cut by 2 bases, the J end by 5 bases, with 10 bases between. Germline CDR1 and CDR2: SNHLY and FYNNEI. The CDR3 runs 13 residues. The CDR3 here is CASSESGVHEQYL. Here the CDR3 DNA reads TGTGCCAGCAGTGAATCGGGTGTCCACGAGCAGTACCTC.